A single T cell receptor beta chain is shown here with its context. The sample is drawn from a study of blood T cell repertoires in COVID-19. The cohort comprised adults aged about 18 to 100 years residing in about two dozen US areas. The authors' processing: Amplified reference gene primers provided the basis for estimating nucleated cell counts. Assay: immunoSEQ multiplex PCR; the TCRdb copy retains only in-frame clones and omits some. The DNA gave D and trimming, while V, J and clone size come from that table. This sample yields around 190,000 clones, of which roughly 84% are seen a single time; about 3.3% belongs to the top ten. Trimming shortened V by 0 bases and J by 6 bases, and 11 bases separated the two germline ends. CDR1 and CDR2 from the germline V gene are SGDLS and YYNGEE. CDR3 length equals 14 residues.

Sequencing used PBMCs or T cells enriched from blood (not recorded which). V and J are TRBV9 and TRBJ2-3; D is unclear. This TCR derives from a woman aged 30 to 39 who had been exposed to COVID-19. The CDR3 DNA reads TGTGCCAGCAGCGTAGGTCCTAAAGCGGATACGCAGTATTTT. Translating gives CASSVGPKADTQYF.